Each of the 5 T cell receptor beta chains below was sequenced from the same sample in a study of T cell responses to AZD1222 COVID-19 vaccine. Clones were sequenced by immunoSEQ multiplex PCR, and TCRdb holds only the in-frame ones, with some missing. The repertoire holds some 140,000 clones, with 80% to 90% as singletons. Sequences were derived from peripheral blood, sampled 28 days after the second AZD1222 dose. The receptor set was obtained from an adult who received the AZD1222 COVID-19 vaccine.

The rearrangement joins TRBV7-2 to TRBJ2-5; D might be TRBD2 (6 bases). V shed 5 bases and J shed 7 bases, with 29 bases lying between them. CDR1 SGHTA and CDR2 FQGNSA come from the germline V gene. The CDR3 spans 18 residues. CDR3: CASSRPALPGLSGGTQYF. CDR3 coding DNA: TGTGCCAGCAGCCGTCCGGCCCTCCCGGGACTCTCGGGTGGGACCCAGTACTTC.

This clone was recorded many times. The chain is built from TRBV19 and TRBJ1-1, with unresolved D. CDR1 is LNHDA, CDR2 SQIVND, per germline (reference sequence). Trimming took 2 bases from V and 2 from J, leaving 9 bases between them. This CDR3 spans 14 amino acids. The CDR3 DNA sequence: TGTGCCAGTAGTATATTGGGGAAAAACACTGAAGCTTTCTTT. Its protein is CASSILGKNTEAFF.

V is TRBV12-3 or TRBV12-4 and J is TRBJ1-4, with TRBD1 matching 7 bases. The V segment lost 5 bases and the J segment 7 bases; nucleotides outside the gene matches: 4. The CDR3 loop spans 13 amino acids. The CDR3: CASSNRQGEKLFF. CDR3 bases: TGTGCCAGCAGTAACCGACAGGGTGAAAAACTGTTTTTT.

This chain joins TRBV7-2 and TRBJ2-1; D gene unclear. The length of the CDR3 is 15 residues. Trimming stripped 5 bases from V and 4 bases from J, with 15 bases between. Germline V CDR1 and CDR2: SGHTA, FQGNSA. The CDR3 sequence: CASSLDGANYNEQFF. CDR3 in DNA: TGTGCCAGCAGCCTTGACGGAGCGAATTACAATGAGCAGTTCTTC.

The V call is TRBV19, the J call TRBJ1-2, with D possibly matching TRBD1 (5 bases). V was cut by 2 bases and J by 1 base, with 14 bases left in between. The V gene's germline CDR1 is LNHDA and CDR2 SQIVND (reference sequence). This CDR3 spans 16 amino acids. CDR3 DNA sequence: TGTGCCAGTAGTATAATAGGGACGGAGCTTAACTATGGCTACACCTTC. Amino acid sequence: CASSIIGTELNYGYTF.